This T cell receptor (beta chain) comes out of a study of cytomegalovirus exposure and HLA in healthy donors. Whole-study results and caveats: Most TCR sequences showed up rarely, but some public TCRs showed up in many donors. Prior analysis indicated that the majority of TCR beta V segments exhibited productivity approximately 90% or approximately 30% of the time. Later on, a genetic analysis was performed. It linked a missense variant in DCLRE1C with V- and J-gene trimming of TCR beta.

As regards this clone: Antigen specificity is unknown.

The CDR3 totals 13 residues. Trimming took off 0 bases at V and 8 bases at J, with 11 bases between the two ends. Germline V gives CDR1 SGHRS, CDR2 YFSETQ. PCR amplification relied on 60 Vbeta primers (plus 13 Jbeta primers). Measured with immunoSEQ multiplex PCR; TCRdb has only the in-frame clones, and not every one. Of more than 95,000 clones listed, around 79% are singletons. Sequenced input: PBMCs. The TCR originated in a man in his sixties in good health and CMV-seropositive. This sequence joins TRBV5-1 and TRBJ1-1, with D perhaps matching TRBD1 (5 bases). The CDR3 protein is CASSLEFQGEAFF. The CDR3, as DNA: TGCGCCAGCAGCTTGGAGTTTCAGGGCGAAGCTTTCTTT.